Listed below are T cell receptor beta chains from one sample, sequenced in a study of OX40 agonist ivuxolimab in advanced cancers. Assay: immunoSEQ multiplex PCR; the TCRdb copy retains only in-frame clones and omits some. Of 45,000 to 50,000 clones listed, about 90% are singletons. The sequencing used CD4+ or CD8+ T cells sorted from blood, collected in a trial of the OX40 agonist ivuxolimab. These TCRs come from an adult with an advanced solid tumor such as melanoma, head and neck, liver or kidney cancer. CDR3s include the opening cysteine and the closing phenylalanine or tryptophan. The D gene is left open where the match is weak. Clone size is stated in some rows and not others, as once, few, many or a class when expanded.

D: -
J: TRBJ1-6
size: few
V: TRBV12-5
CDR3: CASGLGKWAPLHF
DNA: TGTGCTAGTGGTTTGGGTAAATGGGCACCCCTCCACTTT

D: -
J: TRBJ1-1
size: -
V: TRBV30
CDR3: CAWSLVVGTEAFF
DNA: TGTGCCTGGAGTTTAGTAGTGGGCACTGAAGCTTTCTTT

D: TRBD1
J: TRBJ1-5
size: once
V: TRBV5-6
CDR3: CASSIGQGAYHGVQPQHF
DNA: TGTGCCAGCAGCATAGGACAGGGGGCCTATCACGGGGTTCAGCCCCAGCATTTT

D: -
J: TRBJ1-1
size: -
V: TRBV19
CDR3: CASSPGPNTEAFF
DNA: TGTGCCAGTAGCCCAGGGCCGAACACTGAAGCTTTCTTT

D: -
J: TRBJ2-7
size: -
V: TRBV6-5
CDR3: CASPDYSMSSYEQYF
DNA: TGTGCCAGCCCGGATTATTCCATGAGCTCCTACGAGCAGTACTTC

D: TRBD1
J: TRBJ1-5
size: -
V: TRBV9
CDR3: CASSPRDSQPQHF
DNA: TGTGCCAGCAGCCCCCGGGACAGTCAGCCCCAGCATTTT

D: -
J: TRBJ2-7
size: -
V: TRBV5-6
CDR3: CASGGDFYEQYF
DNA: TGTGCCAGCGGCGGCGACTTCTACGAGCAGTACTTC

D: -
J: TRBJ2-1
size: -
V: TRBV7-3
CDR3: CASSPRDGNNNEQFF
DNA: TGTGCCAGCAGTCCCCGGGACGGAAATAACAATGAGCAGTTCTTC

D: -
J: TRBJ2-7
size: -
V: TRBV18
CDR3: CASSLRGAEYEQYF
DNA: TGTGCCAGCTCACTCAGGGGTGCGGAATACGAGCAGTACTTC

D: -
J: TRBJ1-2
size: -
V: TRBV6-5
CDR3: CASSYGYGYTF
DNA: TGTGCCAGCAGTTACGGCTATGGCTACACCTTC

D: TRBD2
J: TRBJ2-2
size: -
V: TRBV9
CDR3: CASSARLAGGSSSGELFF
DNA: TGTGCCAGCAGCGCCCGACTAGCGGGGGGTTCCTCATCCGGGGAGCTGTTTTTT

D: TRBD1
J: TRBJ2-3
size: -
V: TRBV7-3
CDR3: CASSYGTGTTDTDTQYF
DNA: TGTGCCAGCAGCTACGGGACAGGGACGACCGACACAGATACGCAGTATTTT

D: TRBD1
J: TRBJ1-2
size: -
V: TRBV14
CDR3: CASSPRQGGGYTF
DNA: TGTGCCAGCAGCCCCCGACAGGGAGGAGGCTACACCTTC

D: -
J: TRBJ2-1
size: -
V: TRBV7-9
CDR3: CASSLDGDEQFF
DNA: TGTGCCAGCAGCTTAGATGGGGATGAGCAGTTCTTC

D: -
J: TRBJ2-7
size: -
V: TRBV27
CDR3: CASSLVGGAPYEQYF
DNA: TGTGCCAGCAGTTTAGTGGGGGGGGCCCCCTACGAGCAGTACTTC

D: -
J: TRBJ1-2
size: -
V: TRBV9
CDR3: CASSVVGTNYGYTF
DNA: TGTGCCAGCAGCGTAGTAGGGACTAACTATGGCTACACCTTC

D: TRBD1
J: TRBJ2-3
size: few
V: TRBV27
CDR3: CASSRGGQRTDTQYF
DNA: TGTGCCAGCAGCCGTGGGGGACAGCGCACAGATACGCAGTATTTT

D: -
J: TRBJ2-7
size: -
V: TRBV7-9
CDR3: CASSGLRDEQYF
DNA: TGTGCCAGCAGTGGGCTAAGGGACGAGCAGTACTTC

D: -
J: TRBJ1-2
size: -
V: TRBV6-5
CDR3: CASRGGGPYYGYTF
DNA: TGTGCCAGCAGAGGGGGGGGACCCTACTATGGCTACACCTTC

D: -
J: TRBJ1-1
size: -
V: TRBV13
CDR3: CASRLGTPEAFF
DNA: TGTGCCAGCAGACTTGGGACACCAGAAGCTTTCTTT

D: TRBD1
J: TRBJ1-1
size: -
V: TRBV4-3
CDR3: CASSQDSWTGNTEAFF
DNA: TGCGCCAGCAGCCAAGATTCTTGGACAGGGAACACTGAAGCTTTCTTT

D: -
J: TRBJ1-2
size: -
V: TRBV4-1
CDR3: CASSPRHREDFYGYTF
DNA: TGCGCCAGCAGCCCGAGGCACAGGGAGGACTTCTATGGCTACACCTTC

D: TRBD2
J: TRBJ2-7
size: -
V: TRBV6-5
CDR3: CASSYSSGSYEQYF
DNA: TGTGCCAGCAGTTACTCTAGCGGGTCCTACGAGCAGTACTTC

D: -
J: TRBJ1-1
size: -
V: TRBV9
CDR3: CASSPSPGGQTEAFF
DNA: TGTGCCAGCAGCCCCTCCCCCGGGGGCCAGACTGAAGCTTTCTTT

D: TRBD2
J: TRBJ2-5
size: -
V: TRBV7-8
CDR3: CASSWALAGEAETQYF
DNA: TGTGCCAGCAGCTGGGCTTTAGCGGGAGAGGCAGAGACCCAGTACTTC

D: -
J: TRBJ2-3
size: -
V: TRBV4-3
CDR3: CASSQELGSVHPDTQYF
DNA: TGCGCCAGCAGCCAAGAGCTCGGGAGCGTACATCCAGATACGCAGTATTTT

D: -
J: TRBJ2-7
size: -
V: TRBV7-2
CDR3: CASSLTMPPYEQYF
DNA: TGTGCCAGCAGCTTAACCATGCCCCCCTACGAGCAGTACTTC

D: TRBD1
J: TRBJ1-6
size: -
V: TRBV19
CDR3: CASSTAGTGVYSPLHF
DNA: TGTGCCAGTAGTACCGCCGGGACAGGGGTTTATTCACCCCTCCACTTT

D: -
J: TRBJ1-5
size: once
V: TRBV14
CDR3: CASSQETPFHYSNQPQHF
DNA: TGTGCCAGCAGCCAAGAAACTCCATTTCATTATAGCAATCAGCCCCAGCATTTT

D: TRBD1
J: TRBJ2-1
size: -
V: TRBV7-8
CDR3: CASSLAGFRGQDNEQFF
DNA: TGTGCCAGCAGCTTAGCGGGATTCAGGGGGCAGGACAATGAGCAGTTCTTC

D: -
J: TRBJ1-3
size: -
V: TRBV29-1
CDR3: CSVEDGKRGPRGDTIYF
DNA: TGCAGCGTTGAAGATGGGAAGCGCGGTCCCAGAGGGGACACCATATATTTT

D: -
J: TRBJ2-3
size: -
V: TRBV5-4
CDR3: CASSLSGPDTQYF
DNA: TGTGCCAGCAGCTTGTCCGGGCCAGATACGCAGTATTTT

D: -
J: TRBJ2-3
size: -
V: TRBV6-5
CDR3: CASSYSGGEGDTQYF
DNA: TGTGCCAGCAGTTACTCAGGGGGGGAAGGAGATACGCAGTATTTT

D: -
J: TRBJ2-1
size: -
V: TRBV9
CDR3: CASTSGGLREQFF
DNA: TGTGCCAGCACTTCAGGGGGGCTACGAGAGCAGTTCTTC

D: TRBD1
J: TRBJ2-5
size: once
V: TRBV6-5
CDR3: CASSWGQGVQETQYF
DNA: TGTGCCAGCAGTTGGGGACAGGGCGTCCAAGAGACCCAGTACTTC

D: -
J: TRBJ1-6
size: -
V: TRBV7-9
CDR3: CASSSTTSGPASPLHF
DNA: TGTGCCAGCAGTTCCACCACCTCCGGGCCCGCTTCACCCCTCCACTTT

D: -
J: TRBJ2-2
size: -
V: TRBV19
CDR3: CASSISFGAPFANTGELFF
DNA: TGTGCCAGTAGTATAAGCTTCGGGGCCCCGTTCGCGAACACCGGGGAGCTGTTTTTT

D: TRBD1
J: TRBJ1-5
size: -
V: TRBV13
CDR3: CASSLRTGTYSNQPQHF
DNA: TGTGCCAGCAGCTTACGGACAGGTACTTATAGCAATCAGCCCCAGCATTTT

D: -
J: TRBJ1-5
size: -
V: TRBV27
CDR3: CASSLSGGMFAPQHF
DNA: TGTGCCAGCAGTTTATCTGGCGGAATGTTTGCGCCCCAGCATTTT

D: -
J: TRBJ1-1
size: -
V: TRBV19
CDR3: CASSVYWGVGTEAFF
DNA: TGTGCCAGTAGTGTATACTGGGGGGTGGGCACTGAAGCTTTCTTT

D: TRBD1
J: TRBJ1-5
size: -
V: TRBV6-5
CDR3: CASSYSTTGDQPQHF
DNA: TGTGCCAGCAGTTACTCGACGACAGGGGATCAGCCCCAGCATTTT

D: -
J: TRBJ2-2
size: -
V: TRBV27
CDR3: CASWESDGELFF
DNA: TGTGCCAGCTGGGAGTCAGACGGGGAGCTGTTTTTT

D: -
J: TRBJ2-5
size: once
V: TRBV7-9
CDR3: CASSADFQETQYF
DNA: TGTGCCAGCAGCGCCGACTTCCAAGAGACCCAGTACTTC

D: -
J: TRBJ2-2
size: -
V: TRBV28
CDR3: CATYPGRTNTGELFF
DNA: TGTGCCACTTATCCGGGACGCACGAACACCGGGGAGCTGTTTTTT

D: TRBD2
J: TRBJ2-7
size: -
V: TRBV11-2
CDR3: CASSQELAGGYEQYF
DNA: TGTGCCAGCAGCCAAGAACTAGCGGGGGGCTACGAGCAGTACTTC

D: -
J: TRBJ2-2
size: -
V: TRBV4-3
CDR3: CASSQDRTGTNTGELFF
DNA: TGCGCCAGCAGCCAAGATCGAACAGGGACGAACACCGGGGAGCTGTTTTTT

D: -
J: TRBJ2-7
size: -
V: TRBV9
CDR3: CASSVGPGFTYEQYF
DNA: TGTGCCAGCAGCGTAGGACCAGGGTTTACCTACGAGCAGTACTTC

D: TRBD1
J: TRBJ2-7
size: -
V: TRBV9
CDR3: CASSVAGRDQGAYEQYF
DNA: TGTGCCAGCAGCGTAGCCGGACGGGATCAGGGGGCCTACGAGCAGTACTTC

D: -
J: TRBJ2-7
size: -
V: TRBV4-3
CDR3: CASGQEEAGSYEQYF
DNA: TGCGCCAGCGGCCAAGAAGAGGCAGGGTCCTACGAGCAGTACTTC

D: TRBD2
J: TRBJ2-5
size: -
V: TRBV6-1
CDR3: CASRPGGRETQYF
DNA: TGTGCCAGCAGACCCGGGGGGAGGGAGACCCAGTACTTC

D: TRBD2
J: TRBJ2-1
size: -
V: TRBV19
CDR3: CASSIGLADAYNEQFF
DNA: TGTGCCAGTAGTATAGGACTAGCGGACGCCTACAATGAGCAGTTCTTC

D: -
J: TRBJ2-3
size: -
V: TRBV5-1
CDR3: CASSLTGRTNWAGDRTDTQYF
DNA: TGCGCCAGCAGCTTGACCGGTCGGACAAATTGGGCAGGGGACCGCACAGATACGCAGTATTTT

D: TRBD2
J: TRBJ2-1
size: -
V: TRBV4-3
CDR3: CASSHHILGTSESSYNEQFF
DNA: TGCGCCAGCAGCCACCATATCCTCGGGACTAGCGAAAGCTCCTACAATGAGCAGTTCTTC

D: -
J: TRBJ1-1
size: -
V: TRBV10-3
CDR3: CAIWEGQVGAFF
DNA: TGTGCCATTTGGGAAGGTCAGGTTGGAGCTTTCTTT

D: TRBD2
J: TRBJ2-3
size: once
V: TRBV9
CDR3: CASSVGSGGLSTDTQYF
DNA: TGTGCCAGCAGCGTGGGTAGCGGGGGCCTAAGCACAGATACGCAGTATTTT